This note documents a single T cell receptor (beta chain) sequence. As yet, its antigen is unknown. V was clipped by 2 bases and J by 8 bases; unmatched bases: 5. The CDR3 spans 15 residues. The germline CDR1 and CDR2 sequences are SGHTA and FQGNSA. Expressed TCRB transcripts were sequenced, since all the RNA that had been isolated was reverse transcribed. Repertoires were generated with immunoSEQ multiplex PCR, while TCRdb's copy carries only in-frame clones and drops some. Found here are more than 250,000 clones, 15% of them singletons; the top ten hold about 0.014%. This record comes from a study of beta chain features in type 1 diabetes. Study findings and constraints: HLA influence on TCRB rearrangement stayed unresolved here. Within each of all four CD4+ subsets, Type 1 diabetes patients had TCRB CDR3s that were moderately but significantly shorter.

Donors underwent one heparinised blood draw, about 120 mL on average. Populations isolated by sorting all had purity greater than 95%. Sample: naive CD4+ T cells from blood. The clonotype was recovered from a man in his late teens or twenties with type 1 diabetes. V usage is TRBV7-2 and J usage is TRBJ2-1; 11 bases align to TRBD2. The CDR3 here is CASSLSGSGRDEQFF. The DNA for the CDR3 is TGTGCCAGCAGCTTATCCGGTAGCGGGAGGGATGAGCAGTTCTTC.